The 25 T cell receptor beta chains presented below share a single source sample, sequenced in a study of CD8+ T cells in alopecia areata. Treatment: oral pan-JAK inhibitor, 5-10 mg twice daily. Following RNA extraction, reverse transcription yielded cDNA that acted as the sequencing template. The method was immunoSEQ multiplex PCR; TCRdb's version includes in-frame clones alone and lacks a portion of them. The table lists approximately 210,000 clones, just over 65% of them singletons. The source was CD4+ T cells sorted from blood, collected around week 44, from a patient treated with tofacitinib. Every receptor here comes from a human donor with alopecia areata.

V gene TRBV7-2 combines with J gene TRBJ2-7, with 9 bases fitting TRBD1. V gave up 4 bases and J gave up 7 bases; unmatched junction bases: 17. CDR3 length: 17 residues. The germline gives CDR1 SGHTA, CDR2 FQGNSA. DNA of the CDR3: TGTGCCAGCAGCTCCCGCGGCGGGGGACAGGGTCAAAGGGAGCAGTACTTC. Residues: CASSSRGGGQGQREQYF.

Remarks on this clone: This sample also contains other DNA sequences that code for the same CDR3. This CDR3 reads CSVEWNTEAFF. CDR3 nucleotides: TGCAGCGTTGAATGGAACACTGAAGCTTTCTTT. The chain combines TRBV29-1 with TRBJ1-1; D call uncertain. The germline V and J ends were trimmed by 2 bases and 1 base, with 2 bases remaining between them. Germline loops: CDR1 SQVTM, CDR2 ANQGSEA. The CDR3 length is 11 residues.

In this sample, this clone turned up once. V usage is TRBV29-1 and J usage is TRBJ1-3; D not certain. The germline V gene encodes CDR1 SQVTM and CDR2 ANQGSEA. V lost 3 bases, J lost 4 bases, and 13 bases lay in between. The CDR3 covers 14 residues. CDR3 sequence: CSVDPRRDGNTIYF. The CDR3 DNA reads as TGCAGCGTTGATCCCAGACGAGACGGAAACACCATATATTTT.

As DNA, the CDR3 is TGTGCCAGCCGGGACAGGCTCTATGGCTACACCTTC. Protein product: CASRDRLYGYTF. The chain employs TRBV6-5 and TRBJ1-2; 8 nucleotides match TRBD1. From germline, CDR1 is MNHEY and CDR2 SVGAGI. The junction had 3 bases not matched to a gene; V was cut back by 8 bases and J by 4 bases. The CDR3 loop spans 12 amino acids.

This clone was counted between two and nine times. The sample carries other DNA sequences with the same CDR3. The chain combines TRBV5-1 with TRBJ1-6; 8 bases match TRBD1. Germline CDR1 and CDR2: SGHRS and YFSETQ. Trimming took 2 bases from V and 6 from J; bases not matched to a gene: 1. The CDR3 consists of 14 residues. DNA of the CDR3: TGCGCCAGCAGCTTCGGACAGGGTAATTCACCCCTCCACTTT. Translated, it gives CASSFGQGNSPLHF. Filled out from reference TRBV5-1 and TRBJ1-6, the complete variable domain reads KAGVTQTPRYLIKTRGQQVTLSCSPISGHRSVSWYQQTPGQGLQFLFEYFSETQRNKGNFPGRFSGRQFSNSRSEMNVSTLELGDSALYLCASSFGQGNSPLHFGNGTRLTVT.

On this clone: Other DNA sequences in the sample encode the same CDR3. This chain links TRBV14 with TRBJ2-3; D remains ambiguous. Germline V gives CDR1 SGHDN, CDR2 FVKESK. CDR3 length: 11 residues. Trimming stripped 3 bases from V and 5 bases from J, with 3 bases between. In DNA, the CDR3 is TGTGCCAGCAGCCACGGAGATACGCAGTATTTT. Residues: CASSHGDTQYF. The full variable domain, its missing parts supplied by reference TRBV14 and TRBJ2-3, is EAGVTQFPSHSVIEKGQTVTLRCDPISGHDNLYWYRRVMGKEIKFLLHFVKESKQDESGMPNNRFLAERTGGTYSTLKVQPAELEDSGVYFCASSHGDTQYFGPGTRLTVL.

The CDR3 region is CASRGNTGELFF. The DNA of the CDR3 is TGCGCCAGCCGGGGGAACACCGGGGAGCTGTTTTTT. The J gene is TRBJ2-2, the V gene TRBV10-1; possible D gene TRBD2, 5 bases. Trimming left V 8 bases short and J 1 base short, with 5 bases between. There are 12 residues in the CDR3. Germline CDR1 and CDR2: WNHNN and SYGVQD (reference sequence).

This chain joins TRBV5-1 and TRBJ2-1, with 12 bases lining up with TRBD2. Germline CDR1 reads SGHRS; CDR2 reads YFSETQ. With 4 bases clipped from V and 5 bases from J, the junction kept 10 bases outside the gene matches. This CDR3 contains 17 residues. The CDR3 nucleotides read TGCGCCAGCAGCCTCCGATCAAGGACTAGCGGGGACAATGAGCAGTTCTTC. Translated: CASSLRSRTSGDNEQFF.

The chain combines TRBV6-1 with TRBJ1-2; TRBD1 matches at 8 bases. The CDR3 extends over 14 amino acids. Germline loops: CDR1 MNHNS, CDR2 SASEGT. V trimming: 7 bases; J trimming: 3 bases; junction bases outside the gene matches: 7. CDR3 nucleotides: TGTGCCAGCAAGCCGACGACAGGGGACTATGGCTACACCTTC. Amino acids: CASKPTTGDYGYTF.

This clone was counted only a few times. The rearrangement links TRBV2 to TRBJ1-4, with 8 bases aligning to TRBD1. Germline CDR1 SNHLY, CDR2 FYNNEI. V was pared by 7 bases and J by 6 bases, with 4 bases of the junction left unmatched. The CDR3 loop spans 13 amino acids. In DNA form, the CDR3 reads TGTGCCAGCAAATGGGGACAGGATGAAAAACTGTTTTTT. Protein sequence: CASKWGQDEKLFF.

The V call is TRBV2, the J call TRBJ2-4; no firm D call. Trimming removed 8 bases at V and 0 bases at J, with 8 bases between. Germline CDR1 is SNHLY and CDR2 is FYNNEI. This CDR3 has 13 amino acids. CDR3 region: CASYHIAKNIQYF. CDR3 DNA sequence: TGTGCCAGCTATCATATAGCCAAAAACATTCAGTACTTC.

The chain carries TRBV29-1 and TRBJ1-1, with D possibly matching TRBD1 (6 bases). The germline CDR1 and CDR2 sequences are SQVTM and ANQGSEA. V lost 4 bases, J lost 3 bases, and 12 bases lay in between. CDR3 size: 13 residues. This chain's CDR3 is CSVADRLDTEAFF. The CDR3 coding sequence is TGCAGCGTTGCCGACAGGTTGGACACTGAAGCTTTCTTT.

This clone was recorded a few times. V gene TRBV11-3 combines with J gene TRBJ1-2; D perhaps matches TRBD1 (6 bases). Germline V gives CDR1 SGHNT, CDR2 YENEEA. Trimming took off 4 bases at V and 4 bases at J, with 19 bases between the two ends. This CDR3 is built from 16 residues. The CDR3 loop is CASSYKQGGAFYGYTF. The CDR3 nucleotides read TGTGCCAGCAGCTATAAACAGGGAGGGGCGTTCTATGGCTACACCTTC.

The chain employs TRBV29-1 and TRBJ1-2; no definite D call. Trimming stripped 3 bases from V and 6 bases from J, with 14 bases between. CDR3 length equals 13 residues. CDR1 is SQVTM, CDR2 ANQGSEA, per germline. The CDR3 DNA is TGCAGCGTTGATTGGTTATTAGGCGATGGCTACACCTTC. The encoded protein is CSVDWLLGDGYTF.

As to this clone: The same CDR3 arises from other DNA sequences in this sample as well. DNA for the CDR3: TGTGCCAGCAGCCCCTCCTACGAGCAGTACTTC. Protein product: CASSPSYEQYF. V usage is TRBV7-2 and J usage is TRBJ2-7; D gene unclear. The CDR3 loop spans 11 amino acids. The V and J ends lost 5 bases and 0 bases respectively, with 2 bases between them. CDR1 SGHTA and CDR2 FQGNSA come from the germline V gene.

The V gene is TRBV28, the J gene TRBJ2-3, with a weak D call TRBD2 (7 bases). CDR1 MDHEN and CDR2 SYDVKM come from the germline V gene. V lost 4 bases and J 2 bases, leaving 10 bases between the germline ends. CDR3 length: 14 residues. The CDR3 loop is CASSWGGATDTQYF. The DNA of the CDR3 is TGTGCCAGCAGTTGGGGGGGGGCCACAGATACGCAGTATTTT.

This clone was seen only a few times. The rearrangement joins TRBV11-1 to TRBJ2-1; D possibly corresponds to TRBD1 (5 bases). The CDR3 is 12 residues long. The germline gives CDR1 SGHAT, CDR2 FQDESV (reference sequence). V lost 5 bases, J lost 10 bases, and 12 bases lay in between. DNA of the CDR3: TGTGCCAGCAGCCCGACAGTGGGGGAGCAGTTCTTC. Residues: CASSPTVGEQFF.

The CDR3 sequence: CASSPGTPRYEQYF. The CDR3 bases are TGCGCCAGCAGCCCCGGGACACCTCGCTACGAGCAGTACTTC. The chain carries TRBV5-1 and TRBJ2-7; a weak D match, TRBD1 (6 bases). Trimming took 4 bases from V and 3 from J, leaving 14 bases between them. Germline CDR1 SGHRS, CDR2 YFSETQ. The CDR3 runs 14 residues.

This CDR3 reads CAWSLQGGDTQYF. Here the CDR3 DNA reads TGTGCCTGGAGCCTACAAGGAGGAGATACGCAGTATTTT. The chain recombines TRBV30 with TRBJ2-3; tentative D call: TRBD2 (5 bases). Germline V gene data show CDR1 as GTSNPN and CDR2 as SVGIG (reference sequence). The V and J ends lost 3 bases and 5 bases respectively, with 12 bases between them. This CDR3 comprises 13 residues.

Here the CDR3 reads CATSRGGANQPQHF. In nucleotides, the CDR3 is TGTGCCACCAGCAGGGGCGGCGCCAATCAGCCCCAGCATTTT. The genes are TRBV15 and TRBJ1-5; D gene unclear. The CDR3 runs to 14 residues. Trimming cost V 3 bases and J 3 bases, with 9 bases left between them. Germline V gene sequence: CDR1 LNHNV, CDR2 YYDKDF (reference sequence).

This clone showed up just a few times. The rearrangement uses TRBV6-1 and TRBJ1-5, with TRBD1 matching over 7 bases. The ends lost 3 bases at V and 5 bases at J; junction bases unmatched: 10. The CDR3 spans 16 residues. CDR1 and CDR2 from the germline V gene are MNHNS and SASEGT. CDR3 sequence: CASSDSAGQGDQPQHF. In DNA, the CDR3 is TGTGCCAGCAGTGATAGCGCCGGGCAGGGGGATCAGCCCCAGCATTTT.

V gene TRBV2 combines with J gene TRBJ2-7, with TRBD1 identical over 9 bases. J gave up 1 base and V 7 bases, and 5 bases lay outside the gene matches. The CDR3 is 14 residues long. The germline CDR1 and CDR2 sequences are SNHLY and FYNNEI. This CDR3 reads CASKYGTGSYEQYF. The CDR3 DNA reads TGTGCCAGCAAATATGGGACAGGGTCCTACGAGCAGTACTTC.

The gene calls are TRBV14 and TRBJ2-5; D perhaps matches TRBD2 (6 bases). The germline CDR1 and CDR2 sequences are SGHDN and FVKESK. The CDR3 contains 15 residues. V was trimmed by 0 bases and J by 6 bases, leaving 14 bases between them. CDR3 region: CASSQDRGAKKTQYF. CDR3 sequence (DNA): TGTGCCAGCAGCCAAGATCGCGGGGCTAAGAAGACCCAGTACTTC. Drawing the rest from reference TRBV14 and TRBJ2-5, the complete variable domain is EAGVTQFPSHSVIEKGQTVTLRCDPISGHDNLYWYRRVMGKEIKFLLHFVKESKQDESGMPNNRFLAERTGGTYSTLKVQPAELEDSGVYFCASSQDRGAKKTQYFGPGTRLLVL.

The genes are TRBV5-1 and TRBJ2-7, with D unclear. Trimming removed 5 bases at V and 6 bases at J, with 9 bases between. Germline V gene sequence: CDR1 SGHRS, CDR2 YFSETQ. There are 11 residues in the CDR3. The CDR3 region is CASRAEREQYF. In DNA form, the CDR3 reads TGCGCCAGCAGGGCTGAACGCGAGCAGTACTTC.

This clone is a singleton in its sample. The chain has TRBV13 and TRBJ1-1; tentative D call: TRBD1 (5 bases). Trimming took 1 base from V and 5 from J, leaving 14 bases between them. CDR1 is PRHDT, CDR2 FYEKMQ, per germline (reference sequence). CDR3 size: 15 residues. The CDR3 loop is CASSLEVGDGTEAFF. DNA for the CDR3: TGTGCCAGCAGCTTAGAGGTAGGGGATGGGACTGAAGCTTTCTTT.